The text below deals with one TCR beta chain. Its ends do not fully match the called genes, so a read error is possible. The study profiled TCR beta VDJ and CDR3 using genomic DNA as template. MiXCR, run by TCRdb on the reads, gives a single entry per CDR3 protein. The sample consists of about 270,000 distinct CDR3 sequences, 55% to 60% of them appearing once. This specimen comes from a study of CD8+CD57+ T cells in acquired aplastic anemia. Overall study context: Sorted CD4+ and CD8+ cells yielded around 3.2 ug of DNA on average.

There are 14 residues in the CDR3. CDR1 is SGHTA, CDR2 FQGNSA, per germline. The TCR originated in a human donor with severe aplastic anemia or a healthy control (not recorded which). The material sequenced was sorted CD4+, CD8+, or CD8+CD57+ T cells (not recorded which) from PBMCs. The chain joins TRBV7-2 to TRBJ2-7; 7 bases agree with TRBD1. The CDR3 is CDSSRWTGGHEQYF. CDR3 bases: TGTGACAGCAGCCGTTGGACAGGAGGCCACGAGCAGTACTTC.